The clone carrying this T cell receptor beta chain has a handful of counts. Its antigen is not known. This record belongs to a study of T cells in Graves' hyperthyroidism and ophthalmopathy. General observations from the study: The model identified upcoming ophthalmopathy a median approximately six months ahead of onset.

Regions amplified from RNA transcripts were the TCR beta CDR3 regions. HTBI primers were employed in a first-round RT-PCR of the TCR CDR3. TCRdb analysed the multiplex PCR reads with MiXCR anew, one entry per CDR3 protein. Among hundreds of thousands of distinct CDR3 sequences listed, around 21% were seen once. Diagnoses were made from clinical symptoms, serum measures (thyroxine and TRAb), thyroid ultrasound and orbital computed tomography. 10 ml of fresh peripheral blood supplied the PBMCs. With 4 bases clipped from V and 4 bases from J, the junction kept 6 bases outside the gene matches. The CDR3 spans 14 residues. CDR1 is PRHDT and CDR2 is FYEKMQ in the germline V gene (reference sequence).

This clonotype was sampled from a young man with Graves' ophthalmopathy. The genes are TRBV13 and TRBJ1-2; TRBD1 matches at 7 bases. The sample taken for sequencing was blood. The CDR3 loop reads CASSSSTGTYGYTF. Here the CDR3 DNA reads TGTGCCAGCAGCTCGTCGACAGGGACCTATGGCTACACCTTC.